This entry concerns a single TCR beta chain. The antigen is undetermined. Genomic DNA came from blood conventional CD4+ T cells gated CD25-low CD127-high. These data originate in a study of regulatory and conventional T cells in RAG deficiency. Points from the study as a whole: Shannon entropy was markedly lower and Simpson indices higher in RAG-deficient patients than control T-cell subsets.

Measured with immunoSEQ multiplex PCR; TCRdb has only the in-frame clones, and not every one. The repertoire holds around 29,000 clones, with 90% to 96% as singletons. The CDR3 length is 13 residues. Trimming removed 3 bases at V and 7 bases at J, with 13 bases between. Looked up from germline, CDR1 is KGHSH and CDR2 is LQKENI. The same sample was also used in a study of regulatory T cells. This second study notes: The primer mix had 52 TRBV and 13 TRBJ primers.

Sequenced: CD25- CD4+ T cells sorted from blood. This clonotype was sampled from a human donor in good health. The genes are TRBV18 and TRBJ2-7; perhaps TRBD1 as D (6 bases). The CDR3 is CASSPPDDREQYF. The CDR3 region has the DNA TGTGCCAGCTCACCGCCCGACGACAGGGAGCAGTACTTC. Variable domain in full (rest from reference TRBV18 and TRBJ2-7): NAGVMQNPRHLVRRRGQEARLRCSPMKGHSHVYWYRQLPEEGLKFMVYLQKENIIDESGMPKERFSAEFPKEGPSILRIQQVVRGDSAAYFCASSPPDDREQYFGPGTRLTVT.